The clone carrying this T cell receptor beta chain was detected many times. Its antigen remains unknown. The source of the sample is a study of human T cells and chemical hapten exposure. Study overall: Slight volume differences across pooled libraries mainly accounted for varying per-sample TCR yields.

The sample's time point: patch test 3, about 24 weeks after DPC sensitization. Noted treatment: therapeutic diphenylcyclopropenone sensitization with weekly scalp DPC. Suited to DPC and affected by alopecia, the donors ranged from 18 to 70 years old. TCRdb processed the RACE reads anew with MiXCR; each CDR3 protein has one entry. The sample lists over 55,000 distinct CDR3 sequences; around 12% were seen once. Study-wide results and limits: While controls formed fewer of them, expanded TCRs formed significantly more large CDR3 similarity clusters.

The TCR originated in a man younger than 40 with alopecia areata. Some clones in this sample may be carry-over from other donors' samples. The specimen was whole blood, collected in connection with sensitization to the hapten diphenylcyclopropenone (DPC).

CDR3: CASSVVGGGYNEQFF. In DNA, the CDR3 is TGTGCCAGCAGCGTAGTTGGCGGGGGGTACAATGAGCAGTTCTTC. The gene calls are TRBV9 and TRBJ2-1, with TRBD2 matching over 8 bases. Germline assignment: CDR1 SGDLS and CDR2 YYNGEE. The CDR3 spans 15 residues. V gave up 0 bases and J gave up 4 bases; unmatched junction bases: 3.